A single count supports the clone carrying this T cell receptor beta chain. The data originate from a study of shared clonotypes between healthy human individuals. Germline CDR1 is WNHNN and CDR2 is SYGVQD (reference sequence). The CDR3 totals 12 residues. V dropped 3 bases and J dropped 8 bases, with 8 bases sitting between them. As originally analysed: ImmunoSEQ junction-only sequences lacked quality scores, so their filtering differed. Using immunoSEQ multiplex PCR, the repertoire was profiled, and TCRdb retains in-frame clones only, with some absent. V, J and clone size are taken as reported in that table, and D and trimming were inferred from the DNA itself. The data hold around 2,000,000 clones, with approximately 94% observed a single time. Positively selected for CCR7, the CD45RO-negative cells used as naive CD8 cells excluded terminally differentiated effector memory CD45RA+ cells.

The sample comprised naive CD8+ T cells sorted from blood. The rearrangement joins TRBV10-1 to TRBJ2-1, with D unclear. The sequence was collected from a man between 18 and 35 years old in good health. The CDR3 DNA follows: TGCGCCAGCAGTGATTTTCCCGATGAGCAGTTCTTC. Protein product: CASSDFPDEQFF.